This entry concerns a single T cell receptor (beta chain). Its specific antigen is unknown. No base qualities exist here, and no much larger clone lies one base off it. Reading from cysteine to phenylalanine, the CDR3 counts 13 amino acids. Kept here is only the CDR3 DNA, which spans 39 bases and is read in frame from base 1. V loses 2 bases of germline sequence and J loses 8 bases, and the interval between the two ends is 12 bases. TCRbeta CDR3 regions were amplified from genomic DNA using the immunoSEQ Assay, a bias-controlled multiplex PCR. In the authors' own workflow: The number of nucleated cells in each sample was estimated from the amplification of reference gene primers within the assay. To quantify the absolute abundance of each unique TCRbeta CDR3 rearrangement, sequence reads were collapsed and filtered. For each sample, productive Simpson clonality was calculated as the square root of Simpson's diversity index over productive rearrangements. The clones in this table, taken by TCRdb from immuneACCESS, are in-frame only. Not every clone is retained; where verified, under half of the shortfall comes from an unresolved V gene, and the cause of the rest is unknown. For V, J and clone size, that table is used; D and trimming come from the DNA. Recorded for this sample are tens of thousands of clones; roughly 80% of them occurred a single time. The ten largest clones add up to over 15% of the sample.

This sample stems from a study of blood T cell repertoires in COVID-19 (dated by TCRdb to 2020 to 2022). Broadly, across the study: Samples from collaborators originated in the United States, Italy and Spain and spanned both the acute and convalescent phases of COVID-19. The material from the prospective study consisted of cDNA or gDNA derived from T cells, B-cell-depleted T cells, or PBMCs. Subjects who had been exposed to COVID-19, were actively infected with it, or had recovered from it provided the deeply sampled blood TCRbeta repertoires that made up the dataset. The repertoires were released in a freely available public database meant as a resource for research on the immune response to SARS-CoV-2. The samples were drawn from two sources: the first 160 participants of the ongoing ImmuneRACE study, and over 1,000 subjects contributed by 6 global collaborators. The sample metadata nearly always contained a de-identified subject ID, COVID-19 status, age in years and sex. Where available, HLA class I and class II types were taken from metadata supplied by the sample provider and were not determined by assay-based typing. On the study overall, not on this receptor specifically: The amount of clinical and demographic metadata varied by source and participant and was provided uncurated.

The collaborating institutions used their own protocols to collect whole blood in K2EDTA tubes. For TCRbeta analysis, collaborators shipped samples as frozen whole blood, isolated PBMCs, or DNA extracted from either of those sample types. The sequence joins TRBV12-3 or TRBV12-4 to TRBJ1-2; no D gene call is confident. The TCR originated in a woman aged 55 to 70 with acute or convalescent COVID-19. Input material: peripheral blood. The DNA sequence is TGTGCCAGCAGTTTACACCCGGCGAGGGGCTACACCTTC. Its protein is CASSLHPARGYTF.